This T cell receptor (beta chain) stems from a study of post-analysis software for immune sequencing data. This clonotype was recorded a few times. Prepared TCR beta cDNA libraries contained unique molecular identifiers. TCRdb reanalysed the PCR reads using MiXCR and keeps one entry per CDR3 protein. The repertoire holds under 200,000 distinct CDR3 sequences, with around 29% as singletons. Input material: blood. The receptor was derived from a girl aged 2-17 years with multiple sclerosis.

The CDR3 nucleotides read TGCGCCAGCAGGGGACAGGAGAACACTGAAGCTTTCTTT. This sequence encodes CASRGQENTEAFF. V is TRBV5-1 and J is TRBJ1-1; 8 nucleotides match TRBD1. This CDR3 comprises 13 residues. Germline-derived CDR1 and CDR2 are SGHRS and YFSETQ. The ends lost 5 bases at V and 1 base at J; junction bases unmatched: 1.